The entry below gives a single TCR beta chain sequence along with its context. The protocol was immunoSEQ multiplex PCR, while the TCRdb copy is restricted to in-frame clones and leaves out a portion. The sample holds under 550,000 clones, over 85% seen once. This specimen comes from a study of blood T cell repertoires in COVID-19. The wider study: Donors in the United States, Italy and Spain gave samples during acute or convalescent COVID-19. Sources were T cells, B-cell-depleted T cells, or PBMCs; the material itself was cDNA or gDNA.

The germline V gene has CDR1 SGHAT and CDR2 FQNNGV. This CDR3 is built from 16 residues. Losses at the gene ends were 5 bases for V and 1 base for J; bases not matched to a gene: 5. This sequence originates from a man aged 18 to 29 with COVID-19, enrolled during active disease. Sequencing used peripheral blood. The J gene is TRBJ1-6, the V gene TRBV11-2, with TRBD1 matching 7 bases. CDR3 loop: CASSRQGTSYNSPLHF. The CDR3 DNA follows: TGTGCCAGCAGCAGACAGGGAACTTCCTATAATTCACCCCTCCACTTT. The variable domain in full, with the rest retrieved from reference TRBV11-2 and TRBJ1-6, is EAGVAQSPRYKIIEKRQSVAFWCNPISGHATLYWYQQILGQGPKLLIQFQNNGVVDDSQLPKDRFSAERLKGVDSTLKIQPAKLEDSAVYLCASSRQGTSYNSPLHFGNGTRLTVT.